These 7 T cell receptor beta chains came from one sample sequenced in a study of blood T cell repertoires in COVID-19. Produced via immunoSEQ multiplex PCR; TCRdb's table is partial and in-frame only. The sample shows about 150,000 clones, 80% to 85% of them seen only once. Material for sequencing was PBMCs or T cells enriched from blood (not recorded which). These receptors were taken from a man aged 65 to 85 who had been exposed to COVID-19.

In its sample, this clone was seen once. The rearrangement uses TRBV4-1 and TRBJ1-6, with D uncertain. Germline-derived CDR1 and CDR2 are MGHRA and YSYEKL. V dropped 0 bases and J dropped 6 bases, with 9 bases sitting between them. The CDR3 loop spans 15 amino acids. Here the CDR3 DNA reads TGCGCCAGCAGCCAAGACCAACAGCCTAATTCACCCCTCCACTTT. This translates into CASSQDQQPNSPLHF.

This clone has just a few counts. The J gene is TRBJ2-3, the V gene TRBV6-5; D is possibly TRBD1 (6 bases). The CDR3 runs to 13 residues. CDR1 is MNHEY, CDR2 SVGAGI, per germline. The germline V and J ends were trimmed by 6 bases and 2 bases, with 9 bases remaining between them. Here the CDR3 DNA reads TGTGCCAGCAGGGACAGCGCCACAGATACGCAGTATTTT. Protein product: CASRDSATDTQYF.

This clone was observed once. The chain links TRBV3-1 (or the pseudogene TRBV3-2) to TRBJ2-2; 9 bases agree with TRBD1. This CDR3 contains 19 residues. Germline CDR1 is LGHDT and CDR2 is YNNKEL (reference sequence). V was pared by 4 bases and J by 5 bases, with 17 bases of the junction left unmatched. The CDR3 spells CASSLGHSTGTGTTGELFF. The CDR3 region has the DNA TGTGCCAGCAGCCTAGGCCACTCAACCGGGACAGGGACGACCGGGGAGCTGTTTTTT.

Only one count was recorded for this clone. V is TRBV5-1 and J is TRBJ2-1, with 7 bases matching TRBD1. Germline CDR1 SGHRS, CDR2 YFSETQ. V lost 4 bases to trimming and J lost 14 bases; unmatched junction nucleotides: 12. CDR3 length: 13 residues. The CDR3 region has the DNA TGCGCCAGCAGCGTAAGAACCGGGACAGTGGAGTTCTTC. Translated, it gives CASSVRTGTVEFF.

V is TRBV6-5 and J is TRBJ1-2, with a tentative D call TRBD1 (6 bases). Germline CDR1 reads MNHEY; CDR2 reads SVGAGI. Trimming took off 9 bases at V and 3 bases at J, with 14 bases between the two ends. CDR3 length: 13 amino acids. The CDR3 protein is CASREGGDYGYTF. The CDR3, as DNA: TGTGCCAGTCGGGAGGGGGGAGACTATGGCTACACCTTC.

This clone was counted a single time. The chain employs TRBV4-2 and TRBJ2-3; 7 positions match TRBD2. V gave up 1 base and J gave up 12 bases; unmatched junction bases: 4. CDR3 length: 12 amino acids. In germline, CDR1 is LGHNA, CDR2 YNFKEQ. The CDR3 sequence is CASSQGDYPQYF. DNA of the CDR3: TGTGCCAGCAGCCAAGGGGACTACCCTCAGTATTTT.

The rearrangement links TRBV6-5 to TRBJ2-5, with 11 bases matching TRBD2. In germline, CDR1 is MNHEY, CDR2 SVGAGI. This CDR3 spans 15 amino acids. The ends lost 7 bases at V and 4 bases at J; junction bases unmatched: 8. Here the CDR3 reads CASNDSGGAGETQYF. CDR3 coding DNA: TGTGCCAGCAACGATAGCGGGGGGGCCGGAGAGACCCAGTACTTC.